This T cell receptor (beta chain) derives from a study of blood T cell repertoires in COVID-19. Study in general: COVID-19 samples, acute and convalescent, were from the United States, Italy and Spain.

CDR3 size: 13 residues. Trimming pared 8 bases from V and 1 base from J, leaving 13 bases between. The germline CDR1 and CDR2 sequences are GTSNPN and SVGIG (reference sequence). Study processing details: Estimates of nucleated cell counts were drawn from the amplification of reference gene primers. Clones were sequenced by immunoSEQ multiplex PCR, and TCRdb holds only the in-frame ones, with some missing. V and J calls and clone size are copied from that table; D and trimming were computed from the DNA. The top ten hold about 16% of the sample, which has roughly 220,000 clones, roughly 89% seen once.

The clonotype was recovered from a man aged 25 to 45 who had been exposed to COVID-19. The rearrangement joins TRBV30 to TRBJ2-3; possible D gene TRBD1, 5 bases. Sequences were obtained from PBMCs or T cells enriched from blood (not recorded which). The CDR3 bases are TGTGCCAAAAGACTGGGGCGCACAGATACGCAGTATTTT. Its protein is CAKRLGRTDTQYF.